Below are 32 T cell receptor beta chains sequenced from a single sample in a study of cytomegalovirus exposure and HLA in healthy donors. The PCR used 60 Vbeta and 13 Jbeta primers. TCRdb's copy holds only in-frame clones and misses some; the assay was immunoSEQ multiplex PCR. The repertoire holds about 120,000 clones, with under 90% as singletons. The sequencing input was PBMCs. The receptors shown here come from a middle-aged woman in good health and CMV-seronegative.

The genes are TRBV7-2 and TRBJ2-1; tentatively, D is TRBD1 (5 bases). Trimming took off 1 base at V and 7 bases at J, with 8 bases between the two ends. Germline V lookup: CDR1 SGHTA, CDR2 FQGNSA. The CDR3 consists of 13 residues. CDR3 sequence (DNA): TGTGCCAGCAGCTTAGGGCAGGGAAATGAGCAGTTCTTC. As protein: CASSLGQGNEQFF.

The chain uses TRBV5-1 and TRBJ2-7, with a possible D match to TRBD1 (6 bases). The CDR3 consists of 14 residues. Looked up from germline, CDR1 is SGHRS and CDR2 is YFSETQ. The V end was cut by 0 bases, the J end by 5 bases, with 12 bases between. DNA of the CDR3: TGCGCCAGCAGCTTGGTTGCAGGGGTCGACGAGCAGTACTTC. Its protein product is CASSLVAGVDEQYF. Full variable domain (rest looked up from reference TRBV5-1 and TRBJ2-7): KAGVTQTPRYLIKTRGQQVTLSCSPISGHRSVSWYQQTPGQGLQFLFEYFSETQRNKGNFPGRFSGRQFSNSRSEMNVSTLELGDSALYLCASSLVAGVDEQYFGPGTRLTVT.

The CDR3 DNA reads TGTGCCAGCAGTTTAACAGACAGGGTGATCACTGAAGCTTTCTTT. This sequence encodes CASSLTDRVITEAFF. V usage is TRBV27 and J usage is TRBJ1-1, with 7 bases that match TRBD1. Germline V lookup: CDR1 MNHEY, CDR2 SMNVEV (reference sequence). The trim removed 2 bases at V and 4 bases at J, leaving 7 bases unmatched. CDR3 size: 15 residues.

This clone came up once. This CDR3 is CASSDYFSGSLGGQETQYF. CDR3 nucleotide sequence: TGTGCCAGCAGTGATTATTTTAGCGGGAGTTTAGGTGGCCAAGAGACCCAGTACTTC. This chain links TRBV2 with TRBJ2-5, with TRBD2 matching over 9 bases. J gave up 1 base and V 3 bases, and 15 bases lay outside the gene matches. Germline CDR1 is SNHLY and CDR2 is FYNNEI. The CDR3 covers 19 residues.

A single count supports this clone. The rearrangement joins TRBV5-4 to TRBJ2-5, with TRBD2 matching 8 bases. CDR1 SGHNT and CDR2 YYREEE come from the germline V gene (reference sequence). The CDR3 spans 15 residues. With 2 bases clipped from V and 4 bases from J, the junction kept 7 bases outside the gene matches. The CDR3 DNA follows: TGTGCCAGCAGCTTTAGCGGGAATGCGGGAGAGACCCAGTACTTC. Protein: CASSFSGNAGETQYF.

The rearrangement joins TRBV6-5 to TRBJ1-6; D is perhaps TRBD1 (6 bases). V dropped 6 bases and J dropped 3 bases, with 12 bases sitting between them. The CDR3 sequence is 15 residues long. In germline, CDR1 is MNHEY, CDR2 SVGAGI. The CDR3 nucleotides read TGTGCCAGCAGCCGAACAGGGATCTATAATTCACCCCTCCACTTT. Protein sequence: CASSRTGIYNSPLHF.

This sequence joins TRBV9 and TRBJ1-1, with 8 bases identical to TRBD1. The CDR3 consists of 15 residues. Unmatched junction bases numbered 4, after V lost 3 bases and J lost 0 bases. Per the germline V gene, CDR1 is SGDLS and CDR2 is YYNGEE. The CDR3 bases are TGTGCCAGCAGCGCTCAGGGGGCCGTGAACACTGAAGCTTTCTTT. Amino acid sequence: CASSAQGAVNTEAFF.

The rearrangement uses TRBV7-2 and TRBJ1-2; D is possibly TRBD1 (6 bases). The CDR3 contains 16 residues. The V end lost 4 bases, the J end lost 4 bases, and 19 bases lay between the germline ends. CDR1 is SGHTA, CDR2 FQGNSA, per germline. CDR3 protein: CASSSPGQGQSYGYTF. In nucleotides, the CDR3 is TGTGCCAGCAGCTCCCCAGGGCAAGGACAGTCCTATGGCTACACCTTC. Drawing the rest from reference TRBV7-2 and TRBJ1-2, the complete variable domain is GAGVSQSPSNKVTEKGKDVELRCDPISGHTALYWYRQSLGQGLEFLIYFQGNSAPDKSGLPSDRFSAERTGGSVSTLTIQRTQQEDSAVYLCASSSPGQGQSYGYTFGSGTRLTVV.

In DNA form, the CDR3 reads TGTGCCAGTAAGACGGGACAGGGGCACTACAATCAGCCCCAGCATTTT. Protein: CASKTGQGHYNQPQHF. This chain uses TRBV19 with TRBJ1-5, with 10 nucleotides matching TRBD1. V lost 7 bases and J lost 3; bases outside the gene matches: 9. This CDR3 region has 16 residues. Germline CDR1 and CDR2: LNHDA and SQIVND (reference sequence).

The chain links TRBV5-6 to TRBJ1-2; D is ambiguous. Germline loops: CDR1 SGHDT, CDR2 YYEEEE. V lost 0 bases and J lost 1, with 13 bases in between. This CDR3 has 16 residues. The CDR3 protein is CASSLDGGQDNYGYTF. The CDR3 nucleotides read TGTGCCAGCAGCTTGGATGGCGGGCAGGATAACTATGGCTACACCTTC.

The V call is TRBV6-1, the J call TRBJ2-1; D perhaps matches TRBD2 (6 bases). CDR3 size: 15 residues. The germline V gene encodes CDR1 MNHNS and CDR2 SASEGT. The V and J ends lost 2 bases and 4 bases respectively, with 12 bases between them. This CDR3 is CASSERTGEYNEQFF. CDR3 coding DNA: TGTGCCAGCAGTGAACGGACGGGGGAATACAATGAGCAGTTCTTC.

The gene calls are TRBV13 and TRBJ1-1, with D possibly TRBD1 on 5 matching bases. The CDR3 consists of 13 residues. The germline V gene has CDR1 PRHDT and CDR2 FYEKMQ (reference sequence). V dropped 5 bases and J dropped 1 base, with 8 bases sitting between them. The CDR3 protein is CASSLTGNTEAFF. The CDR3 DNA sequence: TGTGCCAGCAGCCTAACAGGGAACACTGAAGCTTTCTTT. The full variable domain, rest sourced from reference TRBV13 and TRBJ1-1, is AAGVIQSPRHLIKEKRETATLKCYPIPRHDTVYWYQQGPGQDPQFLISFYEKMQSDKGSIPDRFSAQQFSDYHSELNMSSLELGDSALYFCASSLTGNTEAFFGQGTRLTVV.

This clone was found once. The chain recombines TRBV30 with TRBJ2-1; TRBD1 is a possible D gene (6 bases). The CDR3 contains 15 residues. V lost 3 bases and J lost 8, with 20 bases in between. Per germline, CDR1 GTSNPN and CDR2 SVGIG (reference sequence). CDR3 DNA sequence: TGTGCCTGGAGAAGAGTTTCACAGGGTCGGGATGAGCAGTTCTTC. Protein sequence: CAWRRVSQGRDEQFF.

The rearrangement links TRBV2 to TRBJ2-1, with D possibly being TRBD2 (6 bases). The germline V gene has CDR1 SNHLY and CDR2 FYNNEI. Trimming removed 7 bases at V and 2 bases at J, with 18 bases between. This CDR3 region has 16 residues. CDR3: CASMLAALLTYNEQFF. The CDR3 bases are TGTGCCAGCATGTTAGCGGCATTATTGACCTACAATGAGCAGTTCTTC.

This clone was found a few times. The chain couples TRBV10-2 to TRBJ1-5, with no clear D. The V end lost 8 bases, the J end lost 0 bases, and 14 bases lay between the germline ends. This CDR3 contains 15 residues. The germline CDR1 and CDR2 sequences are WSHSY and SAAADI. The CDR3: CASRYDGVSNQPQHF. The CDR3 bases are TGCGCCAGCCGTTACGACGGGGTTAGCAATCAGCCCCAGCATTTT.

V is TRBV5-6 and J is TRBJ1-4; tentatively, D is TRBD1 (5 bases). Germline lookup yields CDR1 SGHDT and CDR2 YYEEEE. The CDR3 runs to 17 residues. V lost 0 bases, J lost 8 bases, and 20 bases lay in between. DNA of the CDR3: TGTGCCAGCAGCTTGGGACAGAGACGAGGAACCACCGAAAAACTGTTTTTT. Encoded protein: CASSLGQRRGTTEKLFF.

The chain carries TRBV5-1 and TRBJ2-7; no clear D. Trimming stripped 2 bases from V and 3 bases from J, with 6 bases between. CDR1 SGHRS and CDR2 YFSETQ come from the germline V gene. The CDR3 contains 12 residues. CDR3 sequence (DNA): TGCGCCAGCAGCTTCCCAGGCTACGAGCAGTACTTC. It specifies CASSFPGYEQYF.

The chain joins TRBV27 to TRBJ2-7, with 8 positions matching TRBD1. CDR1 is MNHEY, CDR2 SMNVEV, per germline (reference sequence). Trimming removed 6 bases from V and 3 bases from J; junction bases left unmatched: 7. This CDR3 has 14 residues. The CDR3 bases are TGTGCCAGCAGGACAGGGGCCTCCTACTACGAGCAGTACTTC. It codes for CASRTGASYYEQYF.

This clone has a handful of counts. J is TRBJ2-1 and V is TRBV4-3, with 9 positions matching TRBD2. CDR3 length equals 15 residues. The V segment lost 3 bases and the J segment 7 bases; nucleotides outside the gene matches: 7. Per the germline V gene, CDR1 is LGHNA and CDR2 is YSLEER. The CDR3 reads CASSQGIAGVNEQFF. The CDR3 DNA reads as TGCGCCAGCAGCCAGGGGATAGCGGGAGTTAATGAGCAGTTCTTC.

This clone has only a few counts. The chain joins TRBV6-1 to TRBJ2-2; possible D gene TRBD2, 6 bases. The germline V and J ends were trimmed by 6 bases and 0 bases, with 11 bases remaining between them. The length of the CDR3 is 15 residues. Germline CDR1 and CDR2: MNHNS and SASEGT. The CDR3 is CASRGTGTNTGELFF. CDR3 nucleotide sequence: TGTGCCAGCAGAGGGACTGGAACGAACACCGGGGAGCTGTTTTTT.

The rearrangement links TRBV4-1 to TRBJ1-4, with D maybe TRBD1 (5 bases). There are 16 residues in the CDR3. Per germline, CDR1 MGHRA and CDR2 YSYEKL. V lost 3 bases and J lost 8, with 19 bases in between. The CDR3 nucleotides are TGCGCCAGCAGCCAGGAAACCAGGAGAAGGGGAGAAAAACTGTTTTTT. Residues: CASSQETRRRGEKLFF.

V gene TRBV2 combines with J gene TRBJ2-5; 8 positions match TRBD1. The J call could be wrong; TRBJ2-7 is a better fit for the DNA end. There are 14 residues in the CDR3. Germline loops: CDR1 SNHLY, CDR2 FYNNEI. In DNA, the CDR3 is TGTGCCAGCAGAACACCGGGACAGGCCCACGAGCAGTACTTC. As protein: CASRTPGQAHEQYF.

The CDR3 here is CASSLQGKANEKLFF. The CDR3 DNA reads as TGTGCCAGCAGCCTGCAGGGGAAGGCTAATGAAAAACTGTTTTTT. This chain connects TRBV7-2 to TRBJ1-4; D might be TRBD1 (6 bases). V was pared by 5 bases and J by 3 bases, with 13 bases between. Per germline, CDR1 SGHTA and CDR2 FQGNSA. The CDR3 contains 15 residues.

V is TRBV6-1 and J is TRBJ1-5; possible D gene TRBD1, 5 bases. Germline V gene data show CDR1 as MNHNS and CDR2 as SASEGT. CDR3 size: 14 residues. Deletions cut 8 bases from V and 5 bases from J, with 16 bases between. The CDR3 DNA follows: TGTGCCAGCGGGAAGGAGGGGAGGTATCAGCCCCAGCATTTT. The encoded protein is CASGKEGRYQPQHF.

This chain links TRBV4-3 with TRBJ1-6, with D uncertain. The CDR3 sequence is 14 residues long. The germline V gene has CDR1 LGHNA and CDR2 YSLEER. V was clipped by 0 bases and J by 8 bases, with 8 bases between them. The CDR3 sequence: CASSQDRSDSPLHF. CDR3 bases: TGCGCCAGCAGCCAAGATCGATCGGATTCACCCCTCCACTTT.

CDR3 coding DNA: TGTGCCAGCAGCTTTACGAGGGGGGGGGAGAACACTGAAGCTTTCTTT. Translating it yields CASSFTRGGENTEAFF. V and J are TRBV7-9 and TRBJ1-1; D is possibly TRBD1 (6 bases). Germline CDR1 is SEHNR and CDR2 is FQNEAQ (reference sequence). There are 16 residues in the CDR3. The V and J ends lost 3 bases and 1 base respectively, with 15 bases between them.

This clone was found once. The V gene is TRBV14, the J gene TRBJ2-5; perhaps TRBD2 as D (5 bases). The CDR3 spans 15 residues. Germline CDR1 is SGHDN and CDR2 is FVKESK. V shed 3 bases and J shed 5 bases, with 16 bases lying between them. The CDR3 here is CASSHPRGPMETQYF. The CDR3 DNA reads TGTGCCAGCAGCCATCCCCGGGGTCCTATGGAGACCCAGTACTTC.

This rearrangement joins TRBV7-9 to TRBJ2-1; 10 positions match TRBD2. After removal of 5 bases from V and 9 bases from J, the junction contained 10 bases not matched to a gene. Germline V lookup: CDR1 SEHNR, CDR2 FQNEAQ (reference sequence). The CDR3 runs 15 residues. This chain's CDR3 is CASSLISGGQGEQFF. The CDR3 DNA sequence: TGTGCCAGCAGCCTGATTAGCGGGGGGCAGGGTGAGCAGTTCTTC.

The chain employs TRBV4-3 and TRBJ2-7, with D possibly matching TRBD2 (6 bases). The CDR3 is made up of 14 amino acids. Germline V CDR1 and CDR2: LGHNA, YSLEER. The V gene lost 0 bases and the J gene lost 7 bases, with 13 bases spanning the gap. The CDR3 region is CASSQETSSGEQYF. In nucleotides, the CDR3 is TGCGCCAGCAGCCAAGAGACTAGTTCGGGGGAGCAGTACTTC.

The sample holds a few counts of this clone. The chain uses TRBV11-3 and TRBJ2-2; D might be TRBD2 (6 bases). This CDR3 spans 17 amino acids. Trimming cost V 0 bases and J 3 bases, with 14 bases left between them. CDR1 is SGHNT, CDR2 YENEEA, per germline. CDR3 sequence reads: CASSLDLGGAYTGELFF. The CDR3 bases are TGTGCCAGCAGCTTAGATCTCGGGGGAGCCTACACCGGGGAGCTGTTTTTT.

The chain is built from TRBV2 and TRBJ2-7, with TRBD1 identical over 9 bases. The CDR3 is 14 amino acids. Germline CDR1 is SNHLY and CDR2 is FYNNEI. V was pared by 6 bases and J by 4 bases, with 7 bases of the junction left unmatched. The CDR3 here is CASSPRQGDYEQYF. CDR3 sequence (DNA): TGTGCCAGCAGCCCGAGACAGGGGGATTACGAGCAGTACTTC.

V is TRBV4-3 and J is TRBJ2-1, with 11 positions matching TRBD2. The germline CDR1 and CDR2 sequences are LGHNA and YSLEER. The CDR3 is made up of 19 amino acids. Losses at the gene ends were 0 bases for V and 2 bases for J; bases not matched to a gene: 9. The CDR3 region is CASSQDLGTSGFTYNEQFF. CDR3 sequence (DNA): TGCGCCAGCAGCCAAGATTTGGGGACTAGCGGTTTTACCTACAATGAGCAGTTCTTC.